This T cell receptor (beta chain) stems from a study of blood T cell repertoires in COVID-19. The overall study: COVID-19 samples, acute and convalescent, were from the United States, Italy and Spain. Sources were T cells, B-cell-depleted T cells, or PBMCs; the material itself was cDNA or gDNA.

Assay used: immunoSEQ multiplex PCR; TCRdb lists only in-frame clones, some missing. The sample records around 300,000 clones, roughly 86% being singletons. CDR3 length equals 13 residues. With 5 bases removed from V and 10 bases from J, the gap between germline ends came to 14 bases. CDR1 and CDR2 from the germline V gene are SGHNT and YENEEA. Participants were aged about 18 to 89 years from about two dozen US areas. Researchers sorted participants into cohorts using their self-reported clinical history. V usage is TRBV11-3 and J usage is TRBJ2-2; no reliable D call. The origin of this receptor is a woman aged 25 to 45 who had recovered from COVID-19. The sequencing sample was made of PBMCs or T cells enriched from blood (not recorded which). CDR3 bases: TGTGCCAGCAGCCCCCGTCTCAACTCGGAGCTGTTTTTT. Its protein is CASSPRLNSELFF.